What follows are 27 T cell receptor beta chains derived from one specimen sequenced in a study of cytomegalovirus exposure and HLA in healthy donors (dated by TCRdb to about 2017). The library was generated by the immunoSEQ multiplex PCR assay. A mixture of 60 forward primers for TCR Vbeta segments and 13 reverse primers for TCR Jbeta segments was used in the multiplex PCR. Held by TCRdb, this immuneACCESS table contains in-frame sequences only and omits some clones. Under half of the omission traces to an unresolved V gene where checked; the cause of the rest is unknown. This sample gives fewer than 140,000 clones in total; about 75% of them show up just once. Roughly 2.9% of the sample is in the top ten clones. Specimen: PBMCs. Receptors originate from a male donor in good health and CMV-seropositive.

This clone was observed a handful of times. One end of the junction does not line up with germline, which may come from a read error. The chain's CDR3 is CASSLGAGGTGNPEAFF. In DNA, the CDR3 is TGTGCCAGCAGTTTGGGAGCTGGGGGGACGGGGAACCCTGAAGCTTTCTTT. This chain connects TRBV28 to TRBJ1-1, with TRBD1 as a possible D gene (5 bases). Germline values: CDR1 MDHEN, CDR2 SYDVKM. The CDR3 loop spans 17 amino acids.

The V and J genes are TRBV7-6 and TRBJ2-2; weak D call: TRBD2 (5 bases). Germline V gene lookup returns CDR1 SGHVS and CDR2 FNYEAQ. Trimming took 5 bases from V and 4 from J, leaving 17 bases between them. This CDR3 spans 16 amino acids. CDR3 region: CASSPAGVSRTGELFF. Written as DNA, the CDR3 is TGTGCCAGCAGCCCTGCCGGGGTATCTCGCACCGGGGAGCTGTTTTTT.

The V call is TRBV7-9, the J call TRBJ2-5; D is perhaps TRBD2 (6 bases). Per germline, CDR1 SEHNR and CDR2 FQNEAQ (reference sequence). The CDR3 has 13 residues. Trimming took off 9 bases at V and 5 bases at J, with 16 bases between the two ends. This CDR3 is CASCRGVEETQYF. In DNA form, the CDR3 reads TGTGCCAGTTGCCGCGGGGTTGAGGAGACCCAGTACTTC.

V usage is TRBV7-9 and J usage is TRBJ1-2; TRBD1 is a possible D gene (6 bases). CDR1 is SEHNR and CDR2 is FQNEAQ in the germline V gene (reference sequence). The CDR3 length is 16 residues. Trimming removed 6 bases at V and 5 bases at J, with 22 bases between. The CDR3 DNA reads TGTGCCAGCAGACCGGGACACTCAGCCGGGGGGTATGGCTACACCTTC. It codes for CASRPGHSAGGYGYTF.

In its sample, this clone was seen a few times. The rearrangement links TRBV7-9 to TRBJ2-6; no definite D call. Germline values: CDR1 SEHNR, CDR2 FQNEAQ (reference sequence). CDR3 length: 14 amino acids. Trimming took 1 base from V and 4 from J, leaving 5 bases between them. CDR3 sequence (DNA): TGTGCCAGCAGCTTAGGGCCCGGGGCCAACGTCCTGACTTTC. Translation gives CASSLGPGANVLTF. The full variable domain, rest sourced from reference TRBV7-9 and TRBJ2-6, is DTGVSQNPRHKITKRGQNVTFRCDPISEHNRLYWYRQTLGQGPEFLTYFQNEAQLEKSRLLSDRFSAERPKGSFSTLEIQRTEQGDSAMYLCASSLGPGANVLTFGAGSRLTVL.

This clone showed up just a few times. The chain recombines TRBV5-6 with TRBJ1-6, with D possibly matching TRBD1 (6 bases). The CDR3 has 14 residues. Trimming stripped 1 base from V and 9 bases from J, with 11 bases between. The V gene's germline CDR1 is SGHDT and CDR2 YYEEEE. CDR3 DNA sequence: TGTGCCAGCAGCTTGACAGGGCCCCGTTCACCCCTCCACTTT. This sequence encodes CASSLTGPRSPLHF. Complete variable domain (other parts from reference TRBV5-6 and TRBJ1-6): DAGVTQSPTHLIKTRGQQVTLRCSPKSGHDTVSWYQQALGQGPQFIFQYYEEEERQRGNFPDRFSGHQFPNYSSELNVNALLLGDSALYLCASSLTGPRSPLHFGNGTRLTVT.

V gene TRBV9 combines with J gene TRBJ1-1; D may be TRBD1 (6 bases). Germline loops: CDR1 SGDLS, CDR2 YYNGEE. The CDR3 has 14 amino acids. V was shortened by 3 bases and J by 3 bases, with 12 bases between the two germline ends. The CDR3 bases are TGTGCCAGCAGCGCCGACGGACAGCACACTGAAGCTTTCTTT. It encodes CASSADGQHTEAFF.

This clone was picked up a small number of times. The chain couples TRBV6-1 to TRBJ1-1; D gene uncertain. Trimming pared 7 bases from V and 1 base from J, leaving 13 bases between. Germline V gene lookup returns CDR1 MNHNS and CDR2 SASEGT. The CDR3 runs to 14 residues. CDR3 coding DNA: TGTGCCAGCATGAGGGTTAGTGCGAACACTGAAGCTTTCTTT. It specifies CASMRVSANTEAFF.

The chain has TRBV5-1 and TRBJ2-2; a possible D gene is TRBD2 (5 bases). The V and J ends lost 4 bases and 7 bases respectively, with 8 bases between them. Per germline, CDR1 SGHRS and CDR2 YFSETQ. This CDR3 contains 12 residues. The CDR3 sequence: CASSPRDGELFF. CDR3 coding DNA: TGCGCCAGCAGCCCTCGGGACGGGGAGCTGTTTTTT. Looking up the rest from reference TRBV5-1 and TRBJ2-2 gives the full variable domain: KAGVTQTPRYLIKTRGQQVTLSCSPISGHRSVSWYQQTPGQGLQFLFEYFSETQRNKGNFPGRFSGRQFSNSRSEMNVSTLELGDSALYLCASSPRDGELFFGEGSRLTVL.

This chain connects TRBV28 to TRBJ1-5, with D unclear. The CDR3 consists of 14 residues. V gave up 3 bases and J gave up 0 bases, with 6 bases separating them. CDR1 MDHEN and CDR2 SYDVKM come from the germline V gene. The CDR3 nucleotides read TGTGCCAGCAGTTTTGGTAGTAGCAATCAGCCCCAGCATTTT. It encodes CASSFGSSNQPQHF.

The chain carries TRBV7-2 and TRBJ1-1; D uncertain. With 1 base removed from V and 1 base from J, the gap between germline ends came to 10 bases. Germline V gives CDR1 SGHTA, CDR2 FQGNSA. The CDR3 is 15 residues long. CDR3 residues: CASSLVRQRNTEAFF. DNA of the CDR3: TGTGCCAGCAGCTTAGTGAGGCAGAGGAACACTGAAGCTTTCTTT.

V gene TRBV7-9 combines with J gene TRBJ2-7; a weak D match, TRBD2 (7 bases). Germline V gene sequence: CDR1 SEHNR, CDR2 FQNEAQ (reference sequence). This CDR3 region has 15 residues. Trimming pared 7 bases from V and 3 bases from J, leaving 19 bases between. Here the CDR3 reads CASTRGAGLDYEQYF. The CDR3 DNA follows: TGTGCCAGCACCAGGGGAGCGGGGTTAGACTACGAGCAGTACTTC.

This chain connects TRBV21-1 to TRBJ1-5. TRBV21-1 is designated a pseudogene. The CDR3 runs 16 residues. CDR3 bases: TGTGCCAGCAGTTATGCTTCCGGGAGTCCCCATCAGCCCCAGCATTTT. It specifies CASSYASGSPHQPQHF.

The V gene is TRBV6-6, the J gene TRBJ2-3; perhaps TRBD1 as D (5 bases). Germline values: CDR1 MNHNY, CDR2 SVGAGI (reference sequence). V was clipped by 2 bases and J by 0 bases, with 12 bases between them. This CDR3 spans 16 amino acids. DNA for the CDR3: TGTGCCAGCAGTTACCCCCAGGGAACTAGCACAGATACGCAGTATTTT. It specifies CASSYPQGTSTDTQYF.

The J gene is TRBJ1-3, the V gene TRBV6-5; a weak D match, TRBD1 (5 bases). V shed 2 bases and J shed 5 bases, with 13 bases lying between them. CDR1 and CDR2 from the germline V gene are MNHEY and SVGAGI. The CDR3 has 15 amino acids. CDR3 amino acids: CASSYGTGDRNTIYF. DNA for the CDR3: TGTGCCAGCAGTTACGGGACGGGGGATAGAAACACCATATATTTT.

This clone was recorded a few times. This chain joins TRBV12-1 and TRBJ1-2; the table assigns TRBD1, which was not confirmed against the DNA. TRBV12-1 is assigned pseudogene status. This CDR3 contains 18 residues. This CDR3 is CASSFVRADSATLYGYTF. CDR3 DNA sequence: TGTGCCAGCAGCTTTGTCAGGGCGGACAGCGCCACTCTCTATGGCTACACCTTC.

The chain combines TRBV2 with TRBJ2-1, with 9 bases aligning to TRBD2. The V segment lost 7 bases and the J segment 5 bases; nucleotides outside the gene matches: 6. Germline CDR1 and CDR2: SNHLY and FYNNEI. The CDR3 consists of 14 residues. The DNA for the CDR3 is TGTGCCAGCATCAGGCGGGGGGGTCACAATGAGCAGTTCTTC. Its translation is CASIRRGGHNEQFF.

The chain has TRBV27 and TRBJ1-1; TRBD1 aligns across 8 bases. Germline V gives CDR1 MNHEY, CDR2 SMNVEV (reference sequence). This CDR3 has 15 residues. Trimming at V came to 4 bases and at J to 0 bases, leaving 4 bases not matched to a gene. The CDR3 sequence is CASSSRQGMNTEAFF. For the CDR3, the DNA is TGTGCCAGCAGTTCCAGACAGGGGATGAACACTGAAGCTTTCTTT.

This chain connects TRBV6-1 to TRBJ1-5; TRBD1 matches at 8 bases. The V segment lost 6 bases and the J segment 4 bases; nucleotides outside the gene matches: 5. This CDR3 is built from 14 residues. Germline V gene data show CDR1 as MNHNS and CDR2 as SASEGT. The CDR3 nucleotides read TGTGCCAGCAGCACAGACAGGGGAAATCAGCCCCAGCATTTT. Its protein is CASSTDRGNQPQHF.

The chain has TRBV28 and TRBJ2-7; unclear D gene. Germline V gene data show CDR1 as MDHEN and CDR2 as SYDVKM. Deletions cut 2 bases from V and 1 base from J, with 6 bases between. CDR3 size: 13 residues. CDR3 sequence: CASSLDMSYEQYF. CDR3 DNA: TGTGCCAGCAGTTTAGACATGTCCTACGAGCAGTACTTC.

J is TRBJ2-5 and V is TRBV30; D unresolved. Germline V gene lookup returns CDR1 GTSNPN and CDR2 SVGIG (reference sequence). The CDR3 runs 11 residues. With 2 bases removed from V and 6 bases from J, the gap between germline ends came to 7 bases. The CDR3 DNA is TGTGCCTGGAGTACTCCGCAGACCCAGTACTTC. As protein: CAWSTPQTQYF.

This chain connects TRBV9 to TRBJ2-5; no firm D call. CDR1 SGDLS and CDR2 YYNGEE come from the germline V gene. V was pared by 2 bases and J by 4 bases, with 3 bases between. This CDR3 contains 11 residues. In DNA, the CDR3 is TGTGCCAGCAGCGTCTCAGAGACCCAGTACTTC. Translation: CASSVSETQYF.

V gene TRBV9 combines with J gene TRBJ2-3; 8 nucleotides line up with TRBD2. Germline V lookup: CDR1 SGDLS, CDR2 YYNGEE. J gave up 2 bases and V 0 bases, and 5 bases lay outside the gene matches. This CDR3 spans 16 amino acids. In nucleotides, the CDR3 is TGTGCCAGCAGCGTAGGAGCGGGGGCCAACACAGATACGCAGTATTTT. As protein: CASSVGAGANTDTQYF. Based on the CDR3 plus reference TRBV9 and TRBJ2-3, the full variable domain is DSGVTQTPKHLITATGQRVTLRCSPRSGDLSVYWYQQSLDQGLQFLIQYYNGEERAKGNILERFSAQQFPDLHSELNLSSLELGDSALYFCASSVGAGANTDTQYFGPGTRLTVL.

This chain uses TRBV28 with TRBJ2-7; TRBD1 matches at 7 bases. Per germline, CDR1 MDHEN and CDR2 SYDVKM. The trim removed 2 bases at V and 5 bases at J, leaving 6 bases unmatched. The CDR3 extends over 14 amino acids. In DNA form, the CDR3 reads TGTGCCAGCAGTTTAGTCGAGGGGGCCCACGAGCAGTACTTC. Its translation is CASSLVEGAHEQYF. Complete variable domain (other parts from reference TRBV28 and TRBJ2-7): DVKVTQSSRYLVKRTGEKVFLECVQDMDHENMFWYRQDPGLGLRLIYFSYDVKMKEKGDIPEGYSVSREKKERFSLILESASTNQTSMYLCASSLVEGAHEQYFGPGTRLTVT.

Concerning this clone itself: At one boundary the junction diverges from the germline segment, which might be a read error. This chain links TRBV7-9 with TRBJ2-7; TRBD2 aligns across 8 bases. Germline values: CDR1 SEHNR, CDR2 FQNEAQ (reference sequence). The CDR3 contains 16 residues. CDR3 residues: CSSSLSSGGPASEQYF. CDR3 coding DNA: TGTTCCAGCAGCTTAAGTTCGGGAGGGCCGGCTAGCGAGCAGTACTTC.

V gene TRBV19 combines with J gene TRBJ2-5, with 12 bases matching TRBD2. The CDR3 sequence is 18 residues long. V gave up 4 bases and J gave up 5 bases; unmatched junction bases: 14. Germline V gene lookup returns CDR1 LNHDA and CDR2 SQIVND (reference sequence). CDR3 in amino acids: CASSSIGLAGRRGETQYF. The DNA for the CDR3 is TGTGCCAGTAGTAGCATCGGACTAGCGGGAAGGCGGGGGGAGACCCAGTACTTC.

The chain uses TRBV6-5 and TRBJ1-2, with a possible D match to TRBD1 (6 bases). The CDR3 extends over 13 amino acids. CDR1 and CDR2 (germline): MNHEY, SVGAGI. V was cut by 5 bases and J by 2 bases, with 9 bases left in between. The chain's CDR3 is CASSPTGNYGYTF. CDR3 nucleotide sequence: TGTGCCAGCAGTCCTACAGGGAACTATGGCTACACCTTC.